There are a few counts of the clone carrying this T cell receptor (beta chain). Its cognate antigen is unknown. This record comes from a study of T-cell reconstitution after alpha-beta-depleted transplantation in children. Findings and caveats of the study: From newly produced T cells came most of the T-cell counts and diversity one year after transplant. Alpha-beta T cells present about two months after transplant were reported to originate from several hundred expanded graft clones. Some patients' high day-60 TCRbeta diversity was attributed to recipient cells surviving conditioning.

Unique molecular identifiers were incorporated during preparation of the TCRbeta library. MiXCR, applied by TCRdb to the PCR reads, yields one record per CDR3 protein. The data show roughly 310,000 distinct CDR3 sequences, about a quarter seen once. The origin of this receptor is a male patient younger than 18 who had a stem cell transplant for acute lymphoblastic leukemia, so the T cells may come from the graft donor. The sequenced sample was PBMCs, mostly from graft donor cells, obtained 180 days after TCRalphabeta/CD19-depleted stem cell transplant.

This CDR3 reads CASSPWWQVGSYEQYF. The CDR3 DNA sequence: TGCGCCAGCAGCCCCTGGTGGCAAGTAGGGTCCTACGAGCAGTACTTC. The chain couples TRBV5-1 to TRBJ2-7; D remains unclear. Trimming removed 4 bases from V and 1 base from J, with 18 bases in between. The CDR3 length is 16 residues. Germline assignment: CDR1 SGHRS and CDR2 YFSETQ.